This TCR beta chain was captured by sequencing in a study of shared clonotypes between healthy human individuals (dated by TCRdb to about 2020). Broadly, across the study: A couple of women and a few men aged 18 to 49 years were included in the cohort. For each donor, three plates each were used for CD4 naive and CD4 memory, two plates were used for CD8 naive, and one plate was used for CD8 memory. The study deeply sequenced blood TCR repertoires of about 5 healthy adults to estimate repertoire size and the extent of clonotype sharing between individuals. To increase sequencing depth and limit assay-specific biases, different laboratories used diverse techniques to prepare libraries and sequence TCR repertoires. Per donor, leukapheresis produced somewhere between about 0.85 and 9.5 billion PBMCs.

Using the deep immunoSEQ assay, TCR CDR3 regions were amplified from genomic DNA by multiplex PCR. Extracted genomic DNA from each cell subset was distributed evenly across all wells of several immunoSEQ 96-well plates, and each plate was treated as a replicate. For sorted subsets, around 200 ng genomic DNA, equal to some 28,000 T cell genomes, was loaded into each replicate PCR. Purified libraries were measured with a Qubit 3.0 fluorometer, size-checked on a Bioanalyzer 2100, and measured again with the KAPA Library Quantification kit. Each immunoSEQ 96-well plate was sequenced on its own single-read 150-cycle Illumina NextSeq 550 flow cell. On the authors' methods: Because only junctional sequences without quality scores were contained in the immunoSEQ output, filtering matching that applied to full-length reads could not be performed. Sequences were annotated with PyIR, a Python wrapper for IgBLAST v1.9, and V/J genes and CDR3 were assigned using IMGT germline references. Reads were removed for weak V/J assignments (E-value above 1e-6), missing CDR3, stop codons, out-of-frame junctions, or ambiguous translated residues. V3J clonotypes were defined as sequences sharing an identical inferred V gene, J gene, and CDR3 amino acid sequence. To compute the percentage overlap between repertoires, the number of shared unique clonotypes was divided by the size of the smaller repertoire. Repertoire richness was assessed with RTK rarefaction, the Chao1 estimator, and Recon v2.1 estimates of unobserved clonotypes. OLGA was used to compute generation probabilities for all TCRbeta clonotypes that the gDNA method yielded from several donors. Sourced from immuneACCESS, this table was stored by TCRdb with only in-frame sequences that have V and J called. A share of the clones is absent; for the studies checked, an unresolved V gene accounts for under half, and the remainder has no known explanation. That table furnishes V, J and clone size, whereas the DNA furnished D and trimming. Across this sample there are roughly 1,100,000 clones, with roughly 70% seen only once. About 1.5% of the sample belongs to the ten largest clones.

What the work shows at the level of the full study, not this receptor alone: Even with the large sequencing depth, rarefaction of the sorted-subset datasets indicated that sequencing was incomplete. Sampling was limited to blood, and TCR repertoires in tissue likely differ from TCR repertoires in blood. Pairwise subsampling led to the expectation that sequencing depth would affect the degree of clonotype sharing among donors. Because the study included a small number of donors, the genetic and exposure-history diversity represented was limited. Across four donors, approximately 4.9% of naive CD4, approximately 4% of naive CD8, around 2.5% of memory CD4, and roughly 0.41% of memory CD8 clonotypes were shared. Naive subsets generally had larger estimated clonotype richness than memory subsets did. Compared with non-shared clonotypes, clonotypes shared by all four sorted-subset donors had higher generation probabilities.

Healthy HIV-negative adults with no recently reported acute infections or vaccinations were included as donors. Only Caucasian adults living in Nashville, Tennessee, USA were represented among the donors. Magnetic negative selection was used to enrich CD4+ T cells, after which naive cells were positively selected on CD45RA and the negative fraction became the memory subset. Blood was collected by leukapheresis, and PBMCs were isolated by Ficoll-Histopaque density gradient centrifugation and then cryopreserved in liquid nitrogen vapor phase. Analytical flow cytometry was used to check the purity and quantity of each magnetically sorted T cell population. Genomic DNA was isolated from every sorted fraction and measured by UV absorbance on a Nanodrop 2000c. This clone was detected once. Which antigen it targets is not known. The sample holds no much larger clone one base away, and base qualities are not on file.

The TCR comes from a man in his late teens or twenties in good health. The specimen sequenced was memory CD4+ T cells sorted from blood. Explained via the paper, the cell subset or site label denotes: CD45RA-negative fraction.

The CDR3 reads CASSSTGEDRLHF. The DNA sequence follows: TGTGCCAGCTCATCAACAGGGGAGGACAGACTCCACTTT. The sequence joins TRBV18 to TRBJ1-6, with 7 junctional bases fitting TRBD1. According to the germline V gene, CDR1 reads KGHSH and CDR2 reads LQKENI. Ends trimmed: V by 5 bases, J by 16 bases; bases unmatched to a gene: 11. The CDR3 sequence holds 13 residues, the cysteine and phenylalanine included. The sequence is cut down to CDR3 DNA, 39 bases in frame from base 1.